This TCR beta chain was found in a study of OX40 agonist ivuxolimab in advanced cancers. Study summary: Patients received intravenous ivuxolimab every 2 weeks at 0.01 to 10 mg/kg. Study-wide findings and caveats: Expanded clones belonging to CD8+ T cells outnumbered, on average, those of CD4+.

V lost 7 bases to trimming and J lost 9 bases; unmatched junction nucleotides: 19. The CDR3 contains 17 residues. The germline V gene has CDR1 LNHDA and CDR2 SQIVND (reference sequence). The assay was immunoSEQ multiplex PCR, and TCRdb's table has in-frame clones only and misses some. This repertoire shows about 77,000 clones, roughly 92% found once; its top ten account for approximately 5%. Autoimmune disease history or systemic immunosuppression barred patients. Comments on this clone: Its antigen is undetermined.

The sample consisted of CD4+ or CD8+ T cells sorted from blood, taken in a trial of the OX40 agonist ivuxolimab. The rearrangement joins TRBV19 to TRBJ2-1, with 9 bases identical to TRBD2. This TCR derives from an adult with an advanced solid tumor such as melanoma, head and neck, liver or kidney cancer. The CDR3 DNA is TGTGCCAGTACCATGACGGCGGCGGGAGGGCCCCAGGGTGAGCAGTTCTTC. Amino acid sequence: CASTMTAAGGPQGEQFF.